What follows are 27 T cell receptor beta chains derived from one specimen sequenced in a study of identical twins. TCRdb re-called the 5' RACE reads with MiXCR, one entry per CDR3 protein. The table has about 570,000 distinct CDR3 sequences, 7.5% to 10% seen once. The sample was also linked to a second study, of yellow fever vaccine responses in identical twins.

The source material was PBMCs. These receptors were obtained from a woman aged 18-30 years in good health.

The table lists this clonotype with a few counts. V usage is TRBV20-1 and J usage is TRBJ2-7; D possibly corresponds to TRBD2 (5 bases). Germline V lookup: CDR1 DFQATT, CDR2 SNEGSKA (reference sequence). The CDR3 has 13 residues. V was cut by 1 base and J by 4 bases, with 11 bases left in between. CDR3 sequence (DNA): TGCAGTGCTAGAGGTGAGCGGCGGTACGAGCAGTACTTC. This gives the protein CSARGERRYEQYF.

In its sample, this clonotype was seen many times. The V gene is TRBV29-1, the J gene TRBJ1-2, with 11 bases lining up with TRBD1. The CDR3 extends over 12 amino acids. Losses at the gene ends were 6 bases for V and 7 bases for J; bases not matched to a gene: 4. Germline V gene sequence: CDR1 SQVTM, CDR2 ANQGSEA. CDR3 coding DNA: TGCAGCGTCCCGGACAGGGGGCTTGGCTACACCTTC. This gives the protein CSVPDRGLGYTF.

As DNA, the CDR3 is TGCAGCGTTGAAGCGGGGGGCAGGGGCGGGGGAACAGATACGCAGTATTTT. It translates to CSVEAGGRGGGTDTQYF. The chain couples TRBV29-1 to TRBJ2-3; a possible D gene is TRBD2 (7 bases). The germline CDR1 and CDR2 sequences are SQVTM and ANQGSEA. CDR3 length: 17 residues. V was trimmed by 1 base and J by 3 bases, leaving 20 bases between them.

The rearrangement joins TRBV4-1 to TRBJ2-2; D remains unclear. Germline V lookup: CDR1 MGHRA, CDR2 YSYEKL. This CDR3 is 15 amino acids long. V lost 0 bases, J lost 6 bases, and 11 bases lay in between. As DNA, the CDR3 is TGCGCCAGCAGCCAAGATTCACCGGGCGCCGGGGAGCTGTTTTTT. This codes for CASSQDSPGAGELFF.

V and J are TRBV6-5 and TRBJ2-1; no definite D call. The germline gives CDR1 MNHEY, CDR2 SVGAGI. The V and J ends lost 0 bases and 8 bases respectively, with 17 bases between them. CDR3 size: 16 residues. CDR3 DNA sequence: TGTGCCAGCAGTTACTCCGATATGATAGTTTGGGATGAGCAGTTCTTC. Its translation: CASSYSDMIVWDEQFF.

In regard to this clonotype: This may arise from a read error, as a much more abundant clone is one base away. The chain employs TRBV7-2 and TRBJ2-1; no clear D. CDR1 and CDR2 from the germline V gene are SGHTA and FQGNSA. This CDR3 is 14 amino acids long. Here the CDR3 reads CASGLDGTMKGQFF. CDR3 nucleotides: TGTGCCAGCGGCTTAGATGGTACAATGAAGGGGCAGTTCTTC.

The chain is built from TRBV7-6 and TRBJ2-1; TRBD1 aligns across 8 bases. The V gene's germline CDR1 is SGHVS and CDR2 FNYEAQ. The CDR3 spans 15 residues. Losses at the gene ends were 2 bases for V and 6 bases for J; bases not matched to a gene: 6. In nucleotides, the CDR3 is TGTGCCAGCAGCTTACTTGGACAGGGCTCCAATGAGCAGTTCTTC. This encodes CASSLLGQGSNEQFF.

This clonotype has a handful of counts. Written as DNA, the CDR3 is TGTGCCAGTAGTATAGAGGCGACAGGCAATCAGCCCCAGCATTTT. It is translated as CASSIEATGNQPQHF. V usage is TRBV19 and J usage is TRBJ1-5; a weak D match, TRBD1 (5 bases). Germline V lookup: CDR1 LNHDA, CDR2 SQIVND (reference sequence). V lost 0 bases and J 2 bases, leaving 8 bases between the germline ends. The CDR3 extends over 15 amino acids.

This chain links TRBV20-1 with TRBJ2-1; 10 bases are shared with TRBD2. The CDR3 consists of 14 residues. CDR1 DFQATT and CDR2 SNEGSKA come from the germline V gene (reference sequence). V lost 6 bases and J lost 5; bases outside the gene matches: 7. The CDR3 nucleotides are TGCAGTGCCAGGAGGACTAGCGGAAACAATGAGCAGTTCTTC. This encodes CSARRTSGNNEQFF.

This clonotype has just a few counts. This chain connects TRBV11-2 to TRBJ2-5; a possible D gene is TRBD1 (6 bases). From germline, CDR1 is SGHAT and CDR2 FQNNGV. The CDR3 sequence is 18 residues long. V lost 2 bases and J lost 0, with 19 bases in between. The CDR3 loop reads CASSLKRGRGRDQETQYF. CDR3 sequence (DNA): TGTGCCAGCAGCTTAAAAAGGGGCAGGGGAAGGGACCAAGAGACCCAGTACTTC.

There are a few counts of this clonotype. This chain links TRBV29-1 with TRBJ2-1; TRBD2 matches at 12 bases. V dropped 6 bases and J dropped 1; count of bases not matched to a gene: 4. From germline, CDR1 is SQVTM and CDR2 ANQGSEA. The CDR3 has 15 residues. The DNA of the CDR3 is TGCAGCGTCTCTAGCGGGAGGGAATCCTACAATGAGCAGTTCTTC. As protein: CSVSSGRESYNEQFF.

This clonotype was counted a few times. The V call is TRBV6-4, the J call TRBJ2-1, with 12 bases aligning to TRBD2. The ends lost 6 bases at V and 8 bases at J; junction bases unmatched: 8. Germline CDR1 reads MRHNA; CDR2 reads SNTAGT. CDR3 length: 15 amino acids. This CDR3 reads CASSLTSGSNDEQFF. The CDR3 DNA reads TGTGCCAGCAGCCTGACTAGCGGGAGTAACGATGAGCAGTTCTTC.

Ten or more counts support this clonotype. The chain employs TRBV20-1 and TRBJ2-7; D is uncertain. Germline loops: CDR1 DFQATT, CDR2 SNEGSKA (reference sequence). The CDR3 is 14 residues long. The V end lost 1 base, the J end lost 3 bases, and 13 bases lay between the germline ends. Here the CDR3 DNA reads TGCAGTGCTAGAGGGACGGAGACCTACTACGAGCAGTACTTC. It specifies CSARGTETYYEQYF.

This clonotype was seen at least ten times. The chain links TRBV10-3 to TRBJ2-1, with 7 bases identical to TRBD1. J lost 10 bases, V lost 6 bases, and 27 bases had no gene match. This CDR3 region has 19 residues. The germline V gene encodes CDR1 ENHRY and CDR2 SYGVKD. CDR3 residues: CAISGGQARGRTKSREQFF. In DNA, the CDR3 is TGTGCCATCAGCGGAGGACAGGCCCGAGGAAGGACCAAGTCTCGAGAGCAGTTCTTC.

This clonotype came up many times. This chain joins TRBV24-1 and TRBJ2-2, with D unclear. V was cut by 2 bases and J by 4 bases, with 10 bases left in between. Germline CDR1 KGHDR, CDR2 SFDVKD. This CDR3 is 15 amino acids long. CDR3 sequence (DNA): TGTGCCACCAGTGATTCAGACGCGTCCACCGGGGAGCTGTTTTTT. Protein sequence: CATSDSDASTGELFF.

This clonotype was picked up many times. The CDR3 bases are TGTGCCAGCGGACGGGAGTCAGCAGATACGCAGTATTTT. Amino acids: CASGRESADTQYF. V usage is TRBV6-1 and J usage is TRBJ2-3; TRBD2 might be the D (6 bases). The CDR3 consists of 13 residues. The V end was cut by 8 bases, the J end by 4 bases, with 13 bases between. Germline values: CDR1 MNHNS, CDR2 SASEGT.

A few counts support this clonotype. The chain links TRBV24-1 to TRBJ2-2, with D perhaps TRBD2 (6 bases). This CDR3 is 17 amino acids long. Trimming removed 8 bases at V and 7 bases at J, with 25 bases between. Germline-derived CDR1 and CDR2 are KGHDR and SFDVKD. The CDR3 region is CATTNPEAREISGELFF. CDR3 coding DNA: TGTGCCACCACAAATCCCGAGGCCCGGGAGATCAGCGGGGAGCTGTTTTTT.

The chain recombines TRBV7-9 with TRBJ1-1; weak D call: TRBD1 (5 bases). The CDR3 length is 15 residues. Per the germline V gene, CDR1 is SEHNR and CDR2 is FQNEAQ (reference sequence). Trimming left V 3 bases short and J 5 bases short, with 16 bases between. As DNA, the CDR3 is TGTGCCAGCAGCTTCGGGCGGGGACTTGAAACTGAAGCTTTCTTT. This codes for CASSFGRGLETEAFF.

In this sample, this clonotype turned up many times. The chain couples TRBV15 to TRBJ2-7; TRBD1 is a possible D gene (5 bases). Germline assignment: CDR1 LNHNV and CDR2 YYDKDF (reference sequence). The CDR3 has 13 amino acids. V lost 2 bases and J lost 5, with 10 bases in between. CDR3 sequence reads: CATSRQGLHEQYF. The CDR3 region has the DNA TGTGCCACCAGCAGACAGGGCCTCCACGAGCAGTACTTC. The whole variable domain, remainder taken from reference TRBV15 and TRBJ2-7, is DAMVIQNPRYQVTQFGKPVTLSCSQTLNHNVMYWYQQKSSQAPKLLFHYYDKDFNNEADTPDNFQSRRPNTSFCFLDIRSPGLGDTAMYLCATSRQGLHEQYFGPGTRLTVT.

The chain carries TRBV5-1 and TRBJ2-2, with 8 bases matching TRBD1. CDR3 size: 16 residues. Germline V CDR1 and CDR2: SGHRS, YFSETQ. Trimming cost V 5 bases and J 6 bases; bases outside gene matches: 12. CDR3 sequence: CASRIGAQGAPGELFF. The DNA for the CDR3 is TGCGCCAGCAGGATCGGGGCCCAGGGGGCGCCCGGGGAGCTGTTTTTT.

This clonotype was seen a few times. The chain's CDR3 is CATSDFRDSNEQFF. CDR3 bases: TGTGCCACCAGTGATTTTCGCGACAGCAATGAGCAGTTCTTC. This chain connects TRBV24-1 to TRBJ2-1; tentatively, D is TRBD1 (5 bases). The CDR3 is 14 residues long. Trimming stripped 1 base from V and 6 bases from J, with 9 bases between. The germline CDR1 and CDR2 sequences are KGHDR and SFDVKD.

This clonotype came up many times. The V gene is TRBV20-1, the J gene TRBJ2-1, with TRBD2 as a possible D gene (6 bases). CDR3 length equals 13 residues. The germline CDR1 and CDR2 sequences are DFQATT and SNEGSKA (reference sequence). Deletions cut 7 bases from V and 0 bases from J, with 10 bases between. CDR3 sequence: CSGLADSYNEQFF. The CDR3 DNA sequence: TGCAGTGGGTTAGCGGACTCCTACAATGAGCAGTTCTTC.

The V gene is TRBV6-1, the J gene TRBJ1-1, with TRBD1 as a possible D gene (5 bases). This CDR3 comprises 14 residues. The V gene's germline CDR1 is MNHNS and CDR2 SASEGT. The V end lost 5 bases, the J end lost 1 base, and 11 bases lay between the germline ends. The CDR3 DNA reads TGTGCCAGCAGTCGTTCGGGGCAGAACACTGAAGCTTTCTTT. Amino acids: CASSRSGQNTEAFF.

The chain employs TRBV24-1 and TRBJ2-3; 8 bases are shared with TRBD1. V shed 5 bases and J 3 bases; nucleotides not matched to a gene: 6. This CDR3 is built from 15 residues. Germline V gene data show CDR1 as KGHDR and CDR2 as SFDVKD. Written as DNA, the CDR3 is TGTGCCACCAGTGTCGGGCAGGGGGCTACAGATACGCAGTATTTT. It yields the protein CATSVGQGATDTQYF.

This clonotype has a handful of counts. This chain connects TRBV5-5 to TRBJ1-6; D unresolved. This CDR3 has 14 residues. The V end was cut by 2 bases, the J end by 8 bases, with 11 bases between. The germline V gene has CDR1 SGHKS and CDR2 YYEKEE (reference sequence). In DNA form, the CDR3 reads TGTGCCAGCAGCTTCTCAGGCTCGGATTCACCCCTCCACTTT. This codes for CASSFSGSDSPLHF.

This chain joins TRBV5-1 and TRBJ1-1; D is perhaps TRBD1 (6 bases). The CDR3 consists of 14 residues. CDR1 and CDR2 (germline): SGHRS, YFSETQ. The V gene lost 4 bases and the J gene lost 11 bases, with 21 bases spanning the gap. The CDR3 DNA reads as TGCGCCAGCAGCCTAGGGTCCCACCAGGGGAAGGCTTTCTTT. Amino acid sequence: CASSLGSHQGKAFF.

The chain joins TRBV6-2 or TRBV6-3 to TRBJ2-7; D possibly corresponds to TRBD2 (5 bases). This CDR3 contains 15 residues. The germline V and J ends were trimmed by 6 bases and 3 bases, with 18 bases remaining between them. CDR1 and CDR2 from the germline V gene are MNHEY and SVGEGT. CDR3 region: CASRHGKEIGYEQYF. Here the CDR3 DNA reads TGTGCCAGCAGACACGGGAAGGAAATAGGCTACGAGCAGTACTTC.